Listed below are T cell receptor beta chains from one sample, sequenced in a study of cytotoxic CD8 clonotypes in ibrutinib-treated CLL. Profiled with immunoSEQ multiplex PCR; TCRdb holds only in-frame clones, not every one. The sample lists about 35,000 clones, over 70% seen once, with over 15% in the top ten. The specimen was PBMCs, collected at disease progression, from a patient treated with ibrutinib. These receptors were taken from a human donor with chronic lymphocytic leukemia. Each CDR3 is given with its conserved first and last residue. The D gene is left open where the match is weak. Rows may omit the clone size; those that give it use once, few, many or a size class.

DNA,CDR3,size,J,length,D,V
TGCGCCAGCAGCCCCGACAGGGGTGCGGATGAGCAGTTCTTC,CASSPDRGADEQFF,-,TRBJ2-1,14,TRBD1,TRBV5-1
TGTGCCAGCAGCAAAGCGCTTTCATCGCGCTCCCTCTGGGGGCAGGTGGAAAACTATGGCTACACCTTC,CASSKALSSRSLWGQVENYGYTF,-,TRBJ1-2,23,-,TRBV21-1
TGCGCCAGCAGCTTGGGAGCGGGGGGGAAAGAGACCCAGTACTTC,CASSLGAGGKETQYF,-,TRBJ2-5,15,TRBD2,TRBV5-1
TGCGCCAGCAGCCCCGACAACTACGAGCAGTACTTC,CASSPDNYEQYF,-,TRBJ2-7,12,-,TRBV5-1
TGCGCCAGCAGCACCGTGGGGGAGACCCAGTACTTC,CASSTVGETQYF,-,TRBJ2-5,12,-,TRBV5-1
TGCGCCAGCAGCAAGAGACAGGGCCAGGAGACCCAGTACTTC,CASSKRQGQETQYF,-,TRBJ2-5,14,TRBD1,TRBV5-1
TGTGCCAGTCAGGACCCTTGGGGGGAGACCCAGTACTTC,CASQDPWGETQYF,-,TRBJ2-5,13,-,TRBV6-1
TGTGCCAGCAGTGGTCTGCGTGGGTACAATGAGCAGTTCTTC,CASSGLRGYNEQFF,-,TRBJ2-1,14,-,TRBV2
TGTGCCAGCAGCTTAGGGGGTATCACAGATACGCAGTATTTT,CASSLGGITDTQYF,-,TRBJ2-3,14,-,TRBV7-9
TGTGCCAGCAGCGACCCCCTACTGTTCTATGAGCAGTTCTTC,CASSDPLLFYEQFF,-,TRBJ2-1,14,-,TRBV7-9
TGCGCCAGCAGTACCCCGGGACAGGGCACGGGGGGGCAGTTCTTC,CASSTPGQGTGGQFF,-,TRBJ2-1,15,TRBD1,TRBV5-1
TGTGCCAGCAGCTTTGGCAGCTCATCCTATAATTCACCCCTCCACTTT,CASSFGSSSYNSPLHF,-,TRBJ1-6,16,-,TRBV5-6
TGTGCCAGCAGTCAGACGGACAGGGTTGGTGGCTACACCTTC,CASSQTDRVGGYTF,once,TRBJ1-2,14,TRBD1,TRBV6-5
TGTGCCAGTAGTGGGTATAGCGGGGGAGGCACCGGGGAGCTGTTTTTT,CASSGYSGGGTGELFF,few,TRBJ2-2,16,TRBD2,TRBV19
TGCGCCAGCCGGGGGGGAACTAATGAAAAACTGTTTTTT,CASRGGTNEKLFF,-,TRBJ1-4,13,-,TRBV5-1
TGTGCCAGTCTACGGGGGGGTAACTATGGCTACACCTTC,CASLRGGNYGYTF,-,TRBJ1-2,13,-,TRBV19
TGTGCCAGCAGCTTGGGAACCAGGGGGGAATCGGACGAGCAGTACTTC,CASSLGTRGESDEQYF,once,TRBJ2-7,16,-,TRBV5-5
TGTGCCAGCTCACCACCCTCGCCGGGACGTCTGAACACTGAAGCTTTCTTT,CASSPPSPGRLNTEAFF,-,TRBJ1-1,17,-,TRBV18
TGCGCCAGCAGCTTACGACAGGGCGGGAAGGGGAATGAGCAGTTCTTC,CASSLRQGGKGNEQFF,-,TRBJ2-1,16,-,TRBV5-1
TGTGCCAGCAGTCTCGAGGCAGGGCCCTATGGAGATACGCAGTATTTT,CASSLEAGPYGDTQYF,-,TRBJ2-3,16,-,TRBV2
TGTGCCATCAGGACCGACAGGGTCTTTGACTATGGCTACACCTTC,CAIRTDRVFDYGYTF,-,TRBJ1-2,15,TRBD1,TRBV10-3
TGCGCCAGCAGCGGAGGGACTAGCGGGGGCCACGAGCAGTACTTC,CASSGGTSGGHEQYF,few,TRBJ2-7,15,TRBD2,TRBV5-1
TGTGCCAGCAGCTTAGTGAGGGGGGCGAACACTGAAGCTTTCTTT,CASSLVRGANTEAFF,-,TRBJ1-1,15,-,TRBV7-7
TGTGCCAGCAGCTTAGGGAGGGGACAGGGCACACCAGATACGCAGTATTTT,CASSLGRGQGTPDTQYF,-,TRBJ2-3,17,TRBD1,TRBV11-3
TGTGCCAGCAGCTTAGGATTTCGGGGGGGCCCTAGAAATGAGCAGTTCTTC,CASSLGFRGGPRNEQFF,once,TRBJ2-1,17,TRBD2,TRBV7-8
TGTGCCAGCAGTGGCAGGGGGCAGTTCCAAAATTTT,CASSGRGQFQNF,few,TRBJ1-5,12,TRBD1,TRBV6-6
TGCGCCAGCAGTTTGCGGGCAGGGCGGGACTACGAGCAGTACTTC,CASSLRAGRDYEQYF,-,TRBJ2-7,15,-,TRBV5-1
TGTGCCAGCAGCTGGACGAGAGACACTGAAGCTTTCTTT,CASSWTRDTEAFF,few,TRBJ1-1,13,-,TRBV13
TGTGCCAGCTCCTTGGGGGTCGGGGGTGAAGCTTTCTTT,CASSLGVGGEAFF,-,TRBJ1-1,13,-,TRBV6-5
TGTGCCAGCAGCTTCAGTCAGGGAAACATTCAGTACTTC,CASSFSQGNIQYF,medium-sized,TRBJ2-4,13,-,TRBV5-4
TGTGCCAGCAGCAAAGGGCGGCCTGGAGCGCTAGAGACCCAGTACTTC,CASSKGRPGALETQYF,-,TRBJ2-5,16,-,TRBV21-1
TGTGCCAGCACCAAGTCCCCCAATGAGCAGTTCTTC,CASTKSPNEQFF,-,TRBJ2-1,12,-,TRBV7-9
TGCAGCGTTGATGGAGAAACTGACTCTGGGGCCAACGTCCTGACTTTC,CSVDGETDSGANVLTF,-,TRBJ2-6,16,-,TRBV29-1
TGCGCCAGCAGCCAAGCATTAAGGGTCTCCTCGATGTATGGCTACACCTTC,CASSQALRVSSMYGYTF,-,TRBJ1-2,17,-,TRBV4-1
TGTGCCAGCAGTGAAACCCCACAGGGGGCTTTAAGCTATGGCTACACCTTC,CASSETPQGALSYGYTF,few,TRBJ1-2,17,TRBD1,TRBV2
TGCGCCAGCAGCCAATACAGGGATGGCTACACCTTC,CASSQYRDGYTF,-,TRBJ1-2,12,-,TRBV5-1
TGCGCCAGCAGCTTGATGGGGACTAATGAAAAACTGTTTTTT,CASSLMGTNEKLFF,-,TRBJ1-4,14,-,TRBV5-1
TGTGCCAGCAGCTTGGAGGGATGGAATCAGCCCCAGCATTTT,CASSLEGWNQPQHF,-,TRBJ1-5,14,-,TRBV11-2
TGCGCCAGCAGTCTGGGGGTCGGGCAGTACTTC,CASSLGVGQYF,-,TRBJ2-7,11,-,TRBV23-1
TGTGCCAGCAGCTTAGCCACAGGGGCCGGGGAGCTGTTTTTT,CASSLATGAGELFF,-,TRBJ2-2,14,TRBD1,TRBV7-9
TGTGCCATCAGTGACTCTCTCTCGGGGCCGATTTCCTACGAGCAGTACTTC,CAISDSLSGPISYEQYF,once,TRBJ2-7,17,-,TRBV10-3
TGCGCCAGCAGCTTCGAGACTAGCCTTATCCGTGAGCAGTTCTTC,CASSFETSLIREQFF,-,TRBJ2-1,15,TRBD2,TRBV5-1
TGTGCCAGCAGTGGGGATGGGGGGTTTGCTTTCTTT,CASSGDGGFAFF,once,TRBJ1-1,12,-,TRBV2
TGTGCCAGCACTGCGACAGGGAGCTATGGCTACACCTTC,CASTATGSYGYTF,-,TRBJ1-2,13,TRBD1,TRBV2
TGTGCCATCAGCCAGACTAGCGGGGGGCCGAGGGAGACCCAGTACTTC,CAISQTSGGPRETQYF,-,TRBJ2-5,16,TRBD2,TRBV10-3
TGTGCCAGTAGGACAGATCCTAATGAAAAACTGTTTTTT,CASRTDPNEKLFF,-,TRBJ1-4,13,-,TRBV19
TGCGCCAGCAGCCAATTGACTAGCGGATTTTACGAGCAGTACTTC,CASSQLTSGFYEQYF,-,TRBJ2-7,15,TRBD2,TRBV4-1
TGCAGCGTTCCTGCTATGCGCTTTGACTCCTACAATGAGCAGTTCTTC,CSVPAMRFDSYNEQFF,-,TRBJ2-1,16,-,TRBV29-1
TGTGCCAGCAGCCTCCTCGGGACAGATACGCAGTATTTT,CASSLLGTDTQYF,-,TRBJ2-3,13,-,TRBV6-6